The 14 T cell receptor beta chains in this list originate from one sample, sequenced in a study of CD8+CD57+ T cells in acquired aplastic anemia. Genomic DNA was employed as the template in profiling TCR beta VDJ and CDR3. TCRdb re-called the reads with MiXCR, one entry per CDR3 protein. The sample holds 350,000 to 450,000 distinct CDR3 sequences; 65% to 80% are singletons and the top ten take under 4.5%. Sequencing was carried out using sorted CD4+, CD8+, or CD8+CD57+ T cells (not recorded which) from PBMCs. These receptors all stem from a human donor in good health, serving as a control.

This clonotype came up many times. V usage is TRBV9 and J usage is TRBJ1-2, with D uncertain. This CDR3 region has 15 residues. Germline CDR1 SGDLS, CDR2 YYNGEE. V dropped 0 bases and J dropped 0 bases, with 9 bases sitting between them. CDR3 nucleotide sequence: TGTGCCAGCAGCGTAGAATTGGGGTCTAACTATGGCTACACCTTC. Translating it yields CASSVELGSNYGYTF.

The chain links TRBV7-2 to TRBJ1-2; no clear D. V was pared by 7 bases and J by 3 bases, with 15 bases between. This CDR3 is built from 14 residues. CDR1 and CDR2 from the germline V gene are SGHTA and FQGNSA. The CDR3 region has the DNA TGTGCCAGCAAAAACGAGGGTGCCGACTATGGCTACACCTTC. This translates into CASKNEGADYGYTF.

Only one count was recorded for this clonotype. Mismatch with germline at one junction end may stem from a read error. The chain carries TRBV7-3 and TRBJ2-5; D might be TRBD2 (5 bases). This CDR3 comprises 13 residues. Germline-derived CDR1 and CDR2 are SGHTA and FQGTGA. The CDR3 sequence: CASSAGIVHTEAF. CDR3 DNA: TGTGCCAGCAGCGCCGGGATAGTTCACACTGAAGCTTTC.

The chain is built from TRBV20-1 and TRBJ2-1; no reliable D call. CDR3 length: 14 amino acids. Germline CDR1 and CDR2: DFQATT and SNEGSKA (reference sequence). The CDR3 DNA sequence: TGCAGCGTGCAGCGCGCGGAGACCCAGAATGAGCAGTTCTTC. This encodes CSVQRAETQNEQFF.

Concerning this clonotype itself: One end of the junction fails to match germline, which may point to a read error. The chain links TRBV7-2 to TRBJ2-1, with unresolved D. The CDR3 has 13 amino acids. Germline assignment: CDR1 SGHTA and CDR2 FQGNSA. The CDR3 nucleotides are TGTGCCAGCAGCTTATCCCCGAACACCGGGCAGCTGTTC. It is translated as CASSLSPNTGQLF. The full variable domain, with the rest looked up from reference TRBV7-2 and TRBJ2-1, is GAGVSQSPSNKVTEKGKDVELRCDPISGHTALYWYRQSLGQGLEFLIYFQGNSAPDKSGLPSDRFSAERTGGSVSTLTIQRTQQEDSAVYLCASSLSPNTGQLFGPGTRLTVL.

This chain uses TRBV7-9 with TRBJ2-7; D is unclear. Trimming cost V 2 bases and J 1 base, with 6 bases left between them. The CDR3 extends over 13 amino acids. Germline assignment: CDR1 SEHNR and CDR2 FQNEAQ (reference sequence). CDR3 loop: CASSLWVSYEQYF. DNA of the CDR3: TGTGCCAGCAGCTTATGGGTTTCCTACGAGCAGTACTTC.

The V gene is TRBV20-1, the J gene TRBJ2-7, with 14 positions matching TRBD2. V shed 6 bases, J shed 9 bases, and the junction held 4 bases outside the gene matches. The germline V gene encodes CDR1 DFQATT and CDR2 SNEGSKA (reference sequence). The CDR3 extends over 12 amino acids. In DNA form, the CDR3 reads TGCAGTGCCACAGGACTAGCGGGGGGGCAGTACTTC. It encodes CSATGLAGGQYF.

This chain connects TRBV6-5 to TRBJ1-2; D possibly corresponds to TRBD1 (5 bases). Deletions cut 8 bases from V and 4 bases from J, with 20 bases between. Germline CDR1 is MNHEY and CDR2 is SVGAGI. This CDR3 region has 15 residues. CDR3 sequence (DNA): TGTGCCAGCGATTCCTTATTCTGGGGGATCTATGGCTACACCTTC. This gives the protein CASDSLFWGIYGYTF.

Concerning this clonotype: The junction differs from germline at one of its ends, possibly a read error. V usage is TRBV7-2 and J usage is TRBJ1-3; a weak D match, TRBD1 (6 bases). From germline, CDR1 is SGHTA and CDR2 FQGNSA. The CDR3 runs 14 residues. The CDR3 protein is CASSLATGRGYVYF. DNA for the CDR3: TGTGCCAGCAGCTTAGCGACAGGCAGAGGCTATGTATACTTT.

This clonotype was detected once. The junction shows a germline mismatch at one end, possibly a read error. The CDR3 region is CAKGQGEETEPFF. The CDR3 coding sequence is TGTGCCAAGGGTCAGGGGGAAGAAACTGAGCCGTTCTTC. The V gene is TRBV10-3, the J gene TRBJ2-1, with 7 bases fitting TRBD1. The CDR3 is 13 residues long. Per germline, CDR1 ENHRY and CDR2 SYGVKD.

This rearrangement joins TRBV20-1 to TRBJ2-7, with a tentative D call TRBD2 (6 bases). Germline V gene data show CDR1 as DFQATT and CDR2 as SNEGSKA (reference sequence). The length of the CDR3 is 12 residues. Trimming stripped 2 bases from V and 5 bases from J, with 10 bases between. For the CDR3, the DNA is TGCAGTGCTAGACCCGGGGGTCACGAGCAGTACTTC. Amino acid sequence: CSARPGGHEQYF.

For this clonotype: Relative to the germline gene, one junction end is altered; a read error may explain this. The gene calls are TRBV5-1 and TRBJ1-1; 7 bases agree with TRBD1. This CDR3 comprises 14 residues. Germline V CDR1 and CDR2: SGHRS, YFSETQ. The CDR3 DNA reads as TGTGCCAGCAGAACGGGAAGGGGGCGGCCTGAAGCTTTCTTT. Encoded protein: CASRTGRGRPEAFF. Together with reference TRBV5-1 and TRBJ1-1, the CDR3 gives the full variable domain: KAGVTQTPRYLIKTRGQQVTLSCSPISGHRSVSWYQQTPGQGLQFLFEYFSETQRNKGNFPGRFSGRQFSNSRSEMNVSTLELGDSALYLCASRTGRGRPEAFFGQGTRLTVV.

In the case of this clonotype: Germline is not matched at one junction end, which may reflect a read error. The rearrangement joins TRBV7-2 to TRBJ2-7; the D is unclear. The CDR3 contains 13 residues. The germline CDR1 and CDR2 sequences are SGHTA and FQGNSA. CDR3 nucleotide sequence: TGTGCCAGCAGCTTAGGTGCAACCCCCCAAAACAACTTC. Translation gives CASSLGATPQNNF.

This clonotype was seen only once. The junction differs from germline at one of its ends, possibly a read error. The chain joins TRBV7-2 to TRBJ1-3; possible D gene TRBD1, 5 bases. The CDR3 contains 14 residues. CDR1 is SGHTA and CDR2 is FQGNSA in the germline V gene. The CDR3, as DNA: TGTGCCAGCAGCTTAGGGGACTCTGGAAACAACATATATTTT. Protein product: CASSLGDSGNNIYF.